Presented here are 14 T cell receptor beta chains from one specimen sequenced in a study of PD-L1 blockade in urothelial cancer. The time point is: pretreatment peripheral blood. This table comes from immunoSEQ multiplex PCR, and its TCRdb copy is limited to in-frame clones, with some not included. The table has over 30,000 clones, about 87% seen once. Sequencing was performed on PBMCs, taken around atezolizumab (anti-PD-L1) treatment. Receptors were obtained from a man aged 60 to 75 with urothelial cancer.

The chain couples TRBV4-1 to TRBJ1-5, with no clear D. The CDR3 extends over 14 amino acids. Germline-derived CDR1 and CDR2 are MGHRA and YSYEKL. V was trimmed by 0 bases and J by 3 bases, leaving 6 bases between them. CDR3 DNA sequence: TGCGCCAGCAGCCAAGAACAGAACAATCAGCCCCAGCATTTT. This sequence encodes CASSQEQNNQPQHF.

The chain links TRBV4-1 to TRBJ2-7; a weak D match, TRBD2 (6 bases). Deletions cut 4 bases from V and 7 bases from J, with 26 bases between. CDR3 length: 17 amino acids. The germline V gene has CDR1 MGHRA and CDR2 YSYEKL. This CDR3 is CASSPTFGTGVPNEQYF. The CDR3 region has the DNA TGCGCCAGCAGCCCAACTTTTGGGACGGGAGTCCCTAATGAGCAGTACTTC.

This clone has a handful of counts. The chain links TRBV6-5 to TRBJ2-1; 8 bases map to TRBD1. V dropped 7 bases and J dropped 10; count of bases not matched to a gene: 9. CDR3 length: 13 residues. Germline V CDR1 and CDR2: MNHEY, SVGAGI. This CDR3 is CASTGQGMGEQFF. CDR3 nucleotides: TGTGCCAGCACCGGACAGGGAATGGGCGAGCAGTTCTTC.

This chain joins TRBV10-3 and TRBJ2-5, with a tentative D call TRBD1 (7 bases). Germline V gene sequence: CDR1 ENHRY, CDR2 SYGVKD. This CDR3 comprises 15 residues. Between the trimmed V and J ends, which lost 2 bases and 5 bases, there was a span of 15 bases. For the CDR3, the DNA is TGTGCCATCAGTGAGCGGGCAGGGGGACTTGAGACCCAGTACTTC. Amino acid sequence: CAISERAGGLETQYF.

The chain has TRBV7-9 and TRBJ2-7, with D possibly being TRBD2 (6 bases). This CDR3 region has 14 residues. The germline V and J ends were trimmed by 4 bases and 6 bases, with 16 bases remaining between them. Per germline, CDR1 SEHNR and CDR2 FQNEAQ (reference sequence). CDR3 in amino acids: CASSSEGEVVEQYF. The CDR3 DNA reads TGTGCCAGCAGCTCCGAAGGGGAGGTGGTCGAGCAGTACTTC.

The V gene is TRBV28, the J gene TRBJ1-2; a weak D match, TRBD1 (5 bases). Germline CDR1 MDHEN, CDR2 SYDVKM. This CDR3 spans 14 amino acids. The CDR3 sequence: CALAREDINYGYTF. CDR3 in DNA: TGTGCGCTTGCCAGGGAAGACATTAACTATGGCTACACCTTC.

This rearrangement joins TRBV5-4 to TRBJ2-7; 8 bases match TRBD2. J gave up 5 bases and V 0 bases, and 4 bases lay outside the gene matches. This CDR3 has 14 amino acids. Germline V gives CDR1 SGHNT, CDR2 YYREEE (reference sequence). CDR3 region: CASSLARREDEQYF. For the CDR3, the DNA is TGTGCCAGCAGCTTGGCCCGGCGGGAGGACGAGCAGTACTTC.

Here the CDR3 reads CASSLDRLNTEAFF. The CDR3 DNA follows: TGTGCCAGCAGCTTAGACAGATTGAACACTGAAGCTTTCTTT. The V gene is TRBV11-2, the J gene TRBJ1-1; no clear D gene. The CDR3 is 14 residues long. Trimming took off 0 bases at V and 0 bases at J, with 5 bases between the two ends. Germline lookup yields CDR1 SGHAT and CDR2 FQNNGV.

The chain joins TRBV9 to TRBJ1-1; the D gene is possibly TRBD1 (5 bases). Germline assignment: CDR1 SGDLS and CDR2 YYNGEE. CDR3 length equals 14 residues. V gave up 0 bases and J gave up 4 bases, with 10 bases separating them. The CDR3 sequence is CASSVVGGTTEAFF. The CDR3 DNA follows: TGTGCCAGCAGCGTAGTAGGAGGGACCACTGAAGCTTTCTTT.

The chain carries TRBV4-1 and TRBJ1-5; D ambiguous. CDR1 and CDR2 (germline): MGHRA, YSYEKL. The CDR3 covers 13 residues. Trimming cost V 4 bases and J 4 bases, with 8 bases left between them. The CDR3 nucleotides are TGCGCCAGCAGCCTAGTCCTTAATCAGCCCCAGCATTTT. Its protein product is CASSLVLNQPQHF.

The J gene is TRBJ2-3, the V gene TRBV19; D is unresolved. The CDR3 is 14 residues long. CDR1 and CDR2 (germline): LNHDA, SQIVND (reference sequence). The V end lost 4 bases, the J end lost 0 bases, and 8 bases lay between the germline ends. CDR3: CASSTLSSTDTQYF. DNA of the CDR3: TGTGCCAGTAGTACCCTCTCTAGCACAGATACGCAGTATTTT.

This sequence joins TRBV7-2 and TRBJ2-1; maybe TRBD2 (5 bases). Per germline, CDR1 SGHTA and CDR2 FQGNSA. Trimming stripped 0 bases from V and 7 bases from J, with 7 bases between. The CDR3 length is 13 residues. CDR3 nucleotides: TGTGCCAGCAGCTTAGCGAGGGAGAATGAGCAGTTCTTC. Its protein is CASSLARENEQFF.

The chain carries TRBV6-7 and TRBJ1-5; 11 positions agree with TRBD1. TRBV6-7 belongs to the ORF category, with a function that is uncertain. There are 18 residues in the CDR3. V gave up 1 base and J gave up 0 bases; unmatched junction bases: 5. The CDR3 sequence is CASSYWTGGAHSNQPQHF. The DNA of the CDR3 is TGTGCCAGCAGTTACTGGACAGGGGGCGCCCATAGCAATCAGCCCCAGCATTTT.

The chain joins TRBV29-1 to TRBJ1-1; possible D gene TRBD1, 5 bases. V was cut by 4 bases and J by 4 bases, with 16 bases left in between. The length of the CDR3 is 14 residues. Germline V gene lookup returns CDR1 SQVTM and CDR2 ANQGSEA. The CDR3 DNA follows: TGCAGCGTTGCCCCGAACGCCGGGGGCACTGAAGCTTTCTTT. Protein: CSVAPNAGGTEAFF.